A selection of T cell receptor beta chains follows, all from one sample in a study of T cell repertoires in cytomegalovirus infection. From the reads, TCRdb called clonotypes with MiXCR, one entry per CDR3 protein. The repertoire holds 250,000 or so distinct CDR3 sequences, with approximately 9% as singletons. The sequencing sample was made of PBMCs. The receptors here all came from a human donor in good health (CMV status not recorded). Some clones in this sample may be carry-over from other donors' samples. Both conserved end residues are part of each CDR3. D genes are given only for firm matches. Part of the rows lack a size; the others show once, few, many or a class for expanded clones.

abundance	d_gene	v_gene	j_gene	CDR3nt	CDR3aa
few	TRBD1	TRBV19	TRBJ1-1	TGTGCCAGTAGTGCAGACAGGGCGAACACTGAAGCTTTCTTT	CASSADRANTEAFF
many	-	TRBV7-2	TRBJ1-1	TGTGCCAGCAGTTCTTGGAAGGGGAACACTGAAGCTTTCTTT	CASSSWKGNTEAFF
few	TRBD2	TRBV11-3	TRBJ2-1	TGTGCCAGCAGCTTAGCAACTAGCGGGGGGGCTTTTTACAATGAGCAGTTCTTC	CASSLATSGGAFYNEQFF
-	-	TRBV7-4	TRBJ1-4	TGTGCCAGCAGAAGGGAAAATGAAAAACTGTTTTTT	CASRRENEKLFF
-	TRBD2	TRBV5-1	TRBJ2-3	TGCGCCAGCAGCCCGGGACTAGCGGGAACTACAGATACGCAGTATTTT	CASSPGLAGTTDTQYF
few	-	TRBV12-3/TRBV12-4	TRBJ1-6	TGTGCCAGCAGTTTGCGTAGACCCAGCTCCTATAATTCACCCCTCCACTTT	CASSLRRPSSYNSPLHF
few	-	TRBV12-5	TRBJ2-3	TGTGCTAGTGGTTCCGAGGGGACAGATACGCAGTATTTT	CASGSEGTDTQYF
few	TRBD1	TRBV28	TRBJ1-2	TGTGCCAGCACCCGTCCGGGACAGGGAATTACTAACTATGGCTACACCTTC	CASTRPGQGITNYGYTF
few	-	TRBV7-8	TRBJ1-5	TGTGCCAGCAGCTTGGATAGCAGAAATCAGCCCCAGCATTTT	CASSLDSRNQPQHF
many	-	TRBV12-3/TRBV12-4	TRBJ2-7	TGTGCCAGCAGTTTTGGGCGGGCCTACGAGCAGTACTTC	CASSFGRAYEQYF
many	TRBD1	TRBV7-2	TRBJ2-5	TGTGCCAGCAGCTCAGGGACAGGGAGAGCCGGAGAGACCCAGTACTTC	CASSSGTGRAGETQYF
-	TRBD2	TRBV29-1	TRBJ2-3	TGCAGCGTTGAATACCTAGCGGGTAGCACAGATACGCAGTATTTT	CSVEYLAGSTDTQYF
-	-	TRBV30	TRBJ2-7	TGTGCCTGGAGTGTATCCGGGTCGGGGGAGCAGTACTTC	CAWSVSGSGEQYF
-	TRBD1	TRBV15	TRBJ1-5	TGTGCCACCAGCAGAATTGGACAGGGACGGGGCAATCAGCCCCAGCATTTT	CATSRIGQGRGNQPQHF
-	-	TRBV7-9	TRBJ2-5	TGTGCCAGCAGTCCGTTTGGGGTGGAGACCCAGTACTTC	CASSPFGVETQYF
many	TRBD1	TRBV19	TRBJ1-2	TGTGCCAGTAATACCCCCTCGGACAGGGGGAACTATGGCTACACCTTC	CASNTPSDRGNYGYTF
-	-	TRBV12-3/TRBV12-4	TRBJ1-2	TGTGCCAGCAGTTTTTCCCGGACGGTAAACTATGGCTACACCTTC	CASSFSRTVNYGYTF
many	-	TRBV7-2	TRBJ1-1	TGTGCCAGCAGCTTAGACGATTTTGCGGCTTTCTTT	CASSLDDFAAFF
many	TRBD2	TRBV7-2	TRBJ2-7	TGTGCCAGCAGCTTAGAGGCTAGCGGGAGACACGAGCAGTACTTC	CASSLEASGRHEQYF
-	TRBD1	TRBV20-1	TRBJ1-1	TGCAGTGCTAATATGAGAGGGACAGGGGCCACTGAAGCTTTCTTT	CSANMRGTGATEAFF
many	-	TRBV11-3	TRBJ1-1	TGTGCCAGCAGCCGAAGGGGACGGGGGTACACTGAAGCTTTCTTT	CASSRRGRGYTEAFF
many	-	TRBV7-8	TRBJ1-1	TGTGCCAGCAGCTTAATGAGCCAAATGAACACTGAAGCTTTCTTT	CASSLMSQMNTEAFF
many	TRBD1	TRBV7-2	TRBJ1-5	TGTGCCAGCAGCTTAACCGGGACAGAAACTAATCAGCCCCAGCATTTT	CASSLTGTETNQPQHF
many	TRBD2	TRBV6-1	TRBJ2-7	TGTGCCAGCGGACTAGCGGGGACCTACGAGCAGTACTTC	CASGLAGTYEQYF
few	TRBD2	TRBV19	TRBJ2-1	TGTGCCAGTAGTCCCTCTAGCGGGGGATACAATGAGCAGTTCTTC	CASSPSSGGYNEQFF
many	-	TRBV7-2	TRBJ1-5	TGTGCCAGCAGCCGAACACTGACGCGGGAACAGCCCCAGCATTTT	CASSRTLTREQPQHF
few	-	TRBV28	TRBJ1-2	TGTGCCAGCCATGCCCAGGTTGGCGGGCGTGGCTACACCTTC	CASHAQVGGRGYTF
-	TRBD1	TRBV7-2	TRBJ1-2	TGTGCCAGCAGCTCTGCCGGGACAGGGTCTTACTATGGCTACACCTTC	CASSSAGTGSYYGYTF
many	-	TRBV7-2	TRBJ1-1	TGTGCCAGCAGCATGGACAGAAACACTGAAGCTTTCTTT	CASSMDRNTEAFF
many	-	TRBV12-3/TRBV12-4	TRBJ1-1	TGTGCCAGCAGTTTCGGACAACGGGCGGGGAACACTGAAGCTTTCTTT	CASSFGQRAGNTEAFF
many	TRBD2	TRBV11-2	TRBJ2-1	TGTGCCAGCAGCTTCCTGACTAGCGTTAATGAGCAGTTCTTC	CASSFLTSVNEQFF
few	TRBD1	TRBV6-2/TRBV6-3	TRBJ1-4	TGTGCCAGCAGTTTCATGACAGGGCTTGGAAAACTGTTTTTT	CASSFMTGLGKLFF
many	TRBD2	TRBV7-2	TRBJ2-3	TGTGCCAGCAGCTTGAAATCAGGGAGGGGAGATACGCAGTATTTT	CASSLKSGRGDTQYF
many	-	TRBV7-2	TRBJ1-5	TGTGCCAGCAGCCCCCGCCACAAGACAGACTCCAATCAGCCCCAGCATTTT	CASSPRHKTDSNQPQHF
many	TRBD1	TRBV15	TRBJ2-3	TGTGCCACCAGCAGGGAAAACAGGGGGCAGGCAGATACGCAGTATTTT	CATSRENRGQADTQYF
few	TRBD2	TRBV12-3/TRBV12-4	TRBJ2-3	TGTGCCAGCAGTAGCGGGAGCCCAGATACGCAGTATTTT	CASSSGSPDTQYF
many	-	TRBV6-2/TRBV6-3	TRBJ2-1	TGTGCCAGCAGTTACCTTGGACTCTTCAATGAGCAGTTCTTC	CASSYLGLFNEQFF
-	-	TRBV12-5	TRBJ1-4	TGTGCTAGTGGTTTCGGTGAAAAACTGTTTTTT	CASGFGEKLFF
-	-	TRBV28	TRBJ2-5	TGTGCCTCTACCGGGGGGCTGCAAGAGACCCAGTACTTC	CASTGGLQETQYF
many	TRBD1	TRBV25-1	TRBJ1-6	TGTGCCAGCACAACCCGGGACAGGGGGCTTTTGGATTCACCCCTCCACTTT	CASTTRDRGLLDSPLHF
few	-	TRBV19	TRBJ2-7	TGTGCCAGTAGTTATTTGGACACTACCGAGCAGTACTTC	CASSYLDTTEQYF
many	-	TRBV20-1	TRBJ2-5	TGCAGTGCTAGAGATCCGGGGGCAGAGACCCAGTACTTC	CSARDPGAETQYF
-	-	TRBV2	TRBJ1-1	TGTGCCACCTCCCCCTACAGACCGTTGAACACTGAAGCTTTCTTT	CATSPYRPLNTEAFF
few	-	TRBV15	TRBJ2-5	TGTGCCACCAGCAGAGATTCCAGGGGTTGGGGAGAGACCCAGTACTTC	CATSRDSRGWGETQYF